Described below is a single TCR beta chain sequence and its context. Its cognate antigen has yet to be identified. No much larger clonotype is one base removed from it; base qualities were not supplied. The library was produced with the immunoSEQ multiplex PCR assay. RNA was extracted from all samples and reverse transcribed into cDNA, which served as template for TCR sequencing. First-strand cDNA was synthesized with SuperScript III using a 2:1 mix of oligo-dT and random hexamers. Amplification bias was assessed with a synthetic immune receptor repertoire, and residual bias was removed computationally. The original methods were these. After raw reads were preprocessed to remove errors, the CDR3 was defined following IMGT conventions as running from the conserved cysteine to phenylalanine. Clonality was computed as 1 minus the Shannon entropy, with the entropy normalized by log2 of the number of productive unique TCRs. Whether each scalp clone was CD4 or CD8 was inferred by checking scalp TCRbeta sequences against the CD4 and CD8 repertoires from sorted blood. TCRdb provides this immuneACCESS table in a form limited to in-frame rearrangements. Some clones are lacking; in checked studies, under half of them reflect an unresolved V gene, and why the rest are absent is not known. V, J and clone size were drawn from that table, and D and trimming were deduced from the DNA. This sample comprises 160,000 or so clones, 40% to 65% of them detected only once. The top ten clones comprise approximately 20% of the sample.

This specimen belongs to a study of CD8+ T cells in alopecia areata (dated by TCRdb to the late 2010s). Some background on the complete study: The treated patients, all with moderate-to-severe alopecia areata, were enrolled in an open-label pilot trial of oral tofacitinib given at 5 to 10 mg twice daily. Tofacitinib was given for 6 to 18 months, followed by 6 months of follow-up off drug to assess delayed response and recurrence. To study T cell clonal expansion in alopecia areata, the researchers applied high-throughput TCRbeta sequencing to both the C3H/HeJ mouse model and human patients. Human TCRbeta sequencing covered scalp tissue and sorted CD4+ and CD8+ peripheral blood T cells from patchy and totalis/universalis alopecia areata patients and healthy controls. Biopsies were taken from tofacitinib-treated patients at baseline and again at 4 and 24 weeks into treatment, and several of those patients also had a later scalp biopsy. Scalp clonality was compared across normal scalp (n=4), patchy alopecia areata scalp (n=8), and alopecia totalis/universalis scalp (n=8). RNA came from the PAXgene miRNA kit for fixed scalp, the miRNeasy kit for PBMCs, and the RNeasy kit for mouse skin. TCRbeta CDR3 regions were amplified by immunoSEQ multiplex PCR with 35 Vbeta forward and 13 Jbeta reverse primers.

V and J are truncated by 2 bases and 0 bases respectively, leaving an intervening sequence of 15 bases. CDR1 and CDR2 are read off the germline V gene as SGHDT and YYEEEE. The CDR3 covers 17 residues, taking in both the cysteine and the phenylalanine. The entry retains the CDR3 DNA only, 51 bases that are in frame from base 1. The label giving this sample's time point can be read as: baseline before oral tofacitinib. From alopecia areata patients, peripheral blood was collected along with lesional scalp punch biopsies. After PBMCs were isolated by density centrifugation and stained for CD3, CD4 and CD8, a FACSAria was used to sort CD4+ and CD8+ T cells. Paper-wide results and their limitations: Higher clonality and more expanded CD8+ clones were observed in lesional scalp than in normal scalp, particularly in alopecia totalis/universalis, a finding suggestive of antigenic drive. Unlike mouse skin, which is dominated by gammadelta T cells, normal human skin has resident alphabeta T cells that are also sequenced, and this complicates analysis of the scalp TCR repertoire. TCR sequences shared between patients were less clear than in mice, possibly partly because of HLA diversity in the patient population.

Recombination linked TRBV5-6 to TRBJ1-5; TRBD1 is possibly the D segment (6 matching bases). This sequence was found in a human donor with alopecia areata. The material was CD8+ T cells sorted from blood, obtained at week 0. For the CDR3, the sequence is CASSLRPRGYSNQPQHF. The nucleotide sequence is given as TGTGCCAGCAGCTTAAGACCCAGGGGTTATAGCAATCAGCCCCAGCATTTT.